This paragraph reports one TCR beta chain. What it binds is not known. These data originate in a study of blood T cells in healthy people across ages. Study findings and constraints: The CMV status of each donor remained undetermined, and this could have confounded shifts in expanded clonotypes. Unsorted PBMCs prevented conclusive naive versus antigen-experienced comparison.

A second PCR, run for roughly 7 to 11 cycles, used a sample-barcoded 5' primer plus a J-beta primer mix. MiXCR was run by TCRdb on the 5' RACE reads, yielding one entry per CDR3 protein. This sample has about 1.7 million distinct CDR3 sequences; 28% occur once, and the top ten carry approximately 7.7%. The CDR3 sequence is 16 residues long. Germline V gene sequence: CDR1 SGHTA, CDR2 FQGNSA. Trimming removed 6 bases from V and 7 bases from J; junction bases left unmatched: 7. Material for sequencing was blood. V gene TRBV7-2 combines with J gene TRBJ2-1, with 15 bases identical to TRBD2. The receptor was isolated from a woman in her 30s in good health. The CDR3 spells CASRATGTSGRNEQFF. The DNA for the CDR3 is TGTGCCAGCAGAGCCACCGGGACTAGCGGGAGGAATGAGCAGTTCTTC.